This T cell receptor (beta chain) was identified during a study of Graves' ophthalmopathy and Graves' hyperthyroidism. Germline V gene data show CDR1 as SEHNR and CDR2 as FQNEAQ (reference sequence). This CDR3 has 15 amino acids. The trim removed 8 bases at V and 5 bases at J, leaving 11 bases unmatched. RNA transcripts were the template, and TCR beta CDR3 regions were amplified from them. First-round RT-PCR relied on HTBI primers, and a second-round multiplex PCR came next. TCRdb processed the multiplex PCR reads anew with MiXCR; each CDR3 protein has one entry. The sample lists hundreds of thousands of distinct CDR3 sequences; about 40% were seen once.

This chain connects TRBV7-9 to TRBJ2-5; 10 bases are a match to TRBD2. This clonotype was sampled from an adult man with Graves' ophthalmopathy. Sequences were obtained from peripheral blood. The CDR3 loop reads CASCQDTSGIETQYF. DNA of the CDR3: TGTGCCAGCTGCCAGGACACTAGCGGGATTGAGACCCAGTACTTC.